These 28 T cell receptor beta chains came from one sample sequenced in a study of PD-1 blockade in classical Hodgkin lymphoma. TCRdb's table, derived via immunoSEQ multiplex PCR, lists solely in-frame clones and lacks some. This table holds tens of thousands of clones, around 73% found once. All patients relapsed after autologous stem cell transplantation, and brentuximab vedotin exposure varied. The source material was peripheral blood mononuclear cells (PBMCs), sampled before the second cycle of nivolumab. These receptors were obtained from a human donor with classical Hodgkin lymphoma.

This clone was seen a few times. This chain joins TRBV27 and TRBJ1-5; D remains ambiguous. V was pared by 6 bases and J by 0 bases, with 9 bases between. Per the germline V gene, CDR1 is MNHEY and CDR2 is SMNVEV (reference sequence). The CDR3 consists of 14 residues. The CDR3 spells CASSLSYSNQPQHF. The CDR3 DNA is TGTGCCAGCAGCCTTAGCTATAGCAATCAGCCCCAGCATTTT.

This clone was detected only a few times. The rearrangement links TRBV11-2 to TRBJ2-5; TRBD1 aligns across 7 bases. V was clipped by 0 bases and J by 4 bases; unmatched bases: 8. CDR1 SGHAT and CDR2 FQNNGV come from the germline V gene. The CDR3 has 16 residues. CDR3: CASSLEVRGPRETQYF. CDR3 DNA: TGTGCCAGCAGCTTAGAGGTAAGGGGGCCCAGAGAGACCCAGTACTTC.

The chain joins TRBV18 to TRBJ1-4; perhaps TRBD1 as D (6 bases). Germline lookup yields CDR1 KGHSH and CDR2 LQKENI. There are 15 residues in the CDR3. V lost 3 bases, J lost 3 bases, and 11 bases lay in between. The chain's CDR3 is CASSPQGTANEKLFF. In DNA, the CDR3 is TGTGCCAGCTCACCTCAGGGGACTGCTAATGAAAAACTGTTTTTT.

This clone is a singleton in its sample. The J gene is TRBJ2-1, the V gene TRBV7-6; no reliable D call. The CDR3 has 14 amino acids. V lost 1 base and J 8 bases, leaving 12 bases between the germline ends. In germline, CDR1 is SGHVS, CDR2 FNYEAQ. Here the CDR3 reads CASSLGVGTDEQFF. In nucleotides, the CDR3 is TGTGCCAGCAGCTTAGGTGTCGGTACGGATGAGCAGTTCTTC.

This chain joins TRBV7-2 and TRBJ1-5; the match to TRBD1 covers 7 bases. V lost 5 bases to trimming and J lost 10 bases; unmatched junction nucleotides: 8. The CDR3 sequence is 13 residues long. CDR1 and CDR2 from the germline V gene are SGHTA and FQGNSA. CDR3 DNA: TGTGCCAGCAGCGCCGAGGGACAGCTCCCCCAGCATTTT. It yields the protein CASSAEGQLPQHF.

The CDR3 nucleotides read TGTGCCAGCAGCTTCGGGGCAGAAATTCAGTACTTC. Protein product: CASSFGAEIQYF. V is TRBV5-6 and J is TRBJ2-7; either TRBD1 or TRBD2 may supply D (5 bases each). This CDR3 is 12 amino acids long. V was clipped by 2 bases and J by 10 bases, with 13 bases between them. The germline gives CDR1 SGHDT, CDR2 YYEEEE.

CDR3 nucleotides: TGTGCCAGCAGCTTAGAACCGCAAGGCACTGAAGCTTTCTTT. It encodes CASSLEPQGTEAFF. The chain links TRBV11-3 to TRBJ1-1; D is undetermined. CDR3 length: 14 amino acids. In germline, CDR1 is SGHNT, CDR2 YENEEA. V lost 0 bases and J lost 4, with 9 bases in between.

The J gene is TRBJ1-2, the V gene TRBV10-3, with D maybe TRBD1 (5 bases). The V end lost 6 bases, the J end lost 10 bases, and 24 bases lay between the germline ends. Germline CDR1 reads ENHRY; CDR2 reads SYGVKD. The CDR3 is made up of 15 amino acids. The CDR3 DNA is TGTGCCATCAGGTATTCGGTAGGGACGGTGGAAGCCTACACCTTC. Its translation: CAIRYSVGTVEAYTF.

The chain couples TRBV27 to TRBJ1-2, with 7 positions matching TRBD1. This CDR3 has 15 amino acids. V shed 2 bases, J shed 6 bases, and the junction held 9 bases outside the gene matches. The germline V gene has CDR1 MNHEY and CDR2 SMNVEV (reference sequence). CDR3 protein: CASSLEGTVRDGYTF. The CDR3 coding sequence is TGTGCCAGCAGTTTAGAGGGGACAGTCCGCGATGGCTACACCTTC.

V gene TRBV10-3 combines with J gene TRBJ1-1, with TRBD1 matching 7 bases. This CDR3 comprises 12 residues. Germline CDR1 reads ENHRY; CDR2 reads SYGVKD. J was trimmed by 8 bases and V by 8 bases; bases with no gene match: 8. DNA for the CDR3: TGTGCCATCCGGACAGGAGGTACGGAAGCTTTCTTT. Protein product: CAIRTGGTEAFF.

The sample holds one count of this clone. The CDR3 region has the DNA TGTGCCAGCACCCCCGGCTACGAGCAGTACTTC. Amino acid sequence: CASTPGYEQYF. V and J are TRBV2 and TRBJ2-7; D ambiguous. CDR1 is SNHLY and CDR2 is FYNNEI in the germline V gene. The CDR3 covers 11 residues. Trimming removed 7 bases at V and 3 bases at J, with 7 bases between.

The chain recombines TRBV11-2 with TRBJ2-7, with D possibly matching TRBD2 (6 bases). This CDR3 is 14 amino acids long. Between the trimmed V and J ends, which lost 4 bases and 0 bases, there was a span of 10 bases. Germline values: CDR1 SGHAT, CDR2 FQNNGV. The CDR3 coding sequence is TGTGCCAGCAGCTGGGGCGGGAACTCCTACGAGCAGTACTTC. It is translated as CASSWGGNSYEQYF.

The chain links TRBV25-1 to TRBJ1-2, with D uncertain. Trimming took off 6 bases at V and 8 bases at J, with 13 bases between the two ends. The CDR3 sequence is 12 residues long. The germline gives CDR1 MGHDK, CDR2 SYGVNS. DNA of the CDR3: TGTGCCAGCAGGGCGATTCAGGCGGGCTACACCTTC. Its protein product is CASRAIQAGYTF.

The chain carries TRBV19 and TRBJ2-1; 11 bases fit TRBD2. The CDR3 sequence is 17 residues long. Per germline, CDR1 LNHDA and CDR2 SQIVND (reference sequence). After removal of 5 bases from V and 6 bases from J, the junction contained 12 bases not matched to a gene. The CDR3 here is CASSPRGLAGEGNEQFF. The CDR3 DNA reads TGTGCCAGTAGTCCCCGTGGACTAGCGGGTGAGGGCAATGAGCAGTTCTTC.

The CDR3 sequence is CASSLGGLEQETQYF. As DNA, the CDR3 is TGTGCCAGCAGCTTGGGAGGGCTAGAACAAGAGACCCAGTACTTC. The chain links TRBV7-2 to TRBJ2-5; 7 nucleotides agree with TRBD2. Trimming took 3 bases from V and 2 from J; bases not matched to a gene: 6. The CDR3 loop spans 15 amino acids. Germline V gene sequence: CDR1 SGHTA, CDR2 FQGNSA.

This clone was observed a handful of times. V and J are TRBV27 and TRBJ1-5, with 9 bases that match TRBD1. The CDR3 is 15 residues long. V trimming: 5 bases; J trimming: 7 bases; junction bases outside the gene matches: 9. Germline CDR1 is MNHEY and CDR2 is SMNVEV (reference sequence). As DNA, the CDR3 is TGTGCCAGCAGTACTATCCGGGACAGGGAACAGCCCCAGCATTTT. It specifies CASSTIRDREQPQHF.

CDR3 sequence reads: CASSLAGGQGEQFF. CDR3 coding DNA: TGTGCCAGCAGCTTAGCGGGAGGGCAGGGTGAGCAGTTCTTC. The rearrangement uses TRBV7-3 and TRBJ2-1, with 9 nucleotides matching TRBD2. CDR3 length: 14 amino acids. The V and J ends lost 2 bases and 9 bases, in that order; junction bases with no gene match: 5. Germline V CDR1 and CDR2: SGHTA, FQGTGA.

The chain joins TRBV11-2 to TRBJ2-7; maybe TRBD2 (5 bases). V lost 5 bases and J 0 bases, leaving 14 bases between the germline ends. The germline gives CDR1 SGHAT, CDR2 FQNNGV. The CDR3 has 15 residues. The CDR3 region has the DNA TGTGCCAGCAGCCAGCGGCGCGACGTCTCCTACGAGCAGTACTTC. Protein: CASSQRRDVSYEQYF.

This clone was detected a few times. The chain combines TRBV7-8 with TRBJ1-5; 8 positions agree with TRBD1. Losses at the gene ends were 5 bases for V and 3 bases for J; bases not matched to a gene: 6. In germline, CDR1 is SGHVS, CDR2 FQNEAQ. This CDR3 spans 15 amino acids. The CDR3 here is CASSEETGANQPQHF. The CDR3 DNA sequence: TGTGCCAGCAGCGAGGAGACAGGGGCCAATCAGCCCCAGCATTTT.

The rearrangement joins TRBV18 to TRBJ1-4, with D possibly being TRBD1 (6 bases). The V end was cut by 2 bases, the J end by 5 bases, with 18 bases between. Germline values: CDR1 KGHSH, CDR2 LQKENI. The CDR3 spans 17 residues. As DNA, the CDR3 is TGTGCCAGCTCACCAATAACTGTAGGCCAGGGGAATGAAAAACTGTTTTTT. Encoded protein: CASSPITVGQGNEKLFF.

The chain employs TRBV7-2 and TRBJ1-4, with D possibly matching TRBD1 (5 bases). V lost 1 base to trimming and J lost 3 bases, with 15 bases between them. This CDR3 contains 17 residues. Germline CDR1 is SGHTA and CDR2 is FQGNSA. CDR3 loop: CASSLVGRRGPNEKLFF. The CDR3, as DNA: TGTGCCAGCAGCTTAGTAGGGAGAAGGGGACCTAATGAAAAACTGTTTTTT.

V usage is TRBV29-1 and J usage is TRBJ1-2, with D perhaps matching TRBD1 (6 bases). Trimming stripped 2 bases from V and 7 bases from J, with 23 bases between. Germline values: CDR1 SQVTM, CDR2 ANQGSEA. There are 16 residues in the CDR3. CDR3: CSVEWFQGLRAGGYTF. In nucleotides, the CDR3 is TGCAGCGTTGAATGGTTCCAGGGGCTGAGGGCTGGTGGCTACACCTTC.

The J gene is TRBJ1-1, the V gene TRBV19; 9 nucleotides line up with TRBD1. The V and J ends lost 3 bases and 4 bases, in that order; junction bases with no gene match: 6. This CDR3 region has 15 residues. Per germline, CDR1 LNHDA and CDR2 SQIVND (reference sequence). The CDR3 DNA sequence: TGTGCCAGTAGTATCGGACAGGGGCGGAGCACTGAAGCTTTCTTT. Amino acid sequence: CASSIGQGRSTEAFF. Together with reference TRBV19 and TRBJ1-1, the CDR3 gives the full variable domain: DGGITQSPKYLFRKEGQNVTLSCEQNLNHDAMYWYRQDPGQGLRLIYYSQIVNDFQKGDIAEGYSVSREKKESFPLTVTSAQKNPTAFYLCASSIGQGRSTEAFFGQGTRLTVV.

The CDR3 DNA reads as TGTGCCAGTAGTACCCATCCCTACGAGCAGTACTTC. As protein: CASSTHPYEQYF. The V gene is TRBV19, the J gene TRBJ2-7; D remains ambiguous. V lost 4 bases and J 2 bases, leaving 6 bases between the germline ends. This CDR3 comprises 12 residues. CDR1 and CDR2 (germline): LNHDA, SQIVND (reference sequence).

This sequence joins TRBV9 and TRBJ2-5, with D perhaps being TRBD1 or TRBD2 (5 bases each). The CDR3 length is 15 residues. Per germline, CDR1 SGDLS and CDR2 YYNGEE. Deletions cut 4 bases from V and 5 bases from J, with 18 bases between. This CDR3 reads CASSSRGTARETQYF. CDR3 nucleotides: TGTGCCAGCAGCTCAAGAGGGACGGCCAGGGAGACCCAGTACTTC.

The chain links TRBV6-6 to TRBJ2-7, with 8 bases lining up with TRBD2. V shed 6 bases, J shed 0 bases, and the junction held 4 bases outside the gene matches. The CDR3 sequence is 14 residues long. Germline values: CDR1 MNHNY, CDR2 SVGAGI (reference sequence). CDR3 amino acids: CASRLAGGSYEQYF. The CDR3, as DNA: TGTGCCAGCAGACTTGCGGGGGGCTCCTACGAGCAGTACTTC.

The CDR3 loop reads CASSLRQAYPYEQYF. The CDR3 nucleotides are TGTGCCAGCAGTTTACGGCAAGCTTACCCCTACGAGCAGTACTTC. The chain links TRBV27 to TRBJ2-7; D remains unclear. V gave up 2 bases and J gave up 2 bases, with 13 bases separating them. CDR1 and CDR2 (germline): MNHEY, SMNVEV (reference sequence). This CDR3 has 15 residues.

The chain employs TRBV27 and TRBJ1-4; D possibly corresponds to TRBD1 (5 bases). V was trimmed by 3 bases and J by 7 bases, leaving 18 bases between them. This CDR3 has 16 residues. CDR1 is MNHEY, CDR2 SMNVEV, per germline (reference sequence). The CDR3, as DNA: TGTGCCAGCAGTTTGTCGTCCCCTTACAGGTCTGAAAAACTGTTTTTT. Translating it yields CASSLSSPYRSEKLFF.